The clone carrying this TCR beta chain is judged medium-sized. The data were taken from a study of metastatic and nonmetastatic thyroid tumors. There were no patients who had received any treatment before thyroid surgery. In the authors' methods: For papillary thyroid cancer, a distant-metastasis classifier was constructed from CDR3 differences observed across clinicopathological groups. With MiXCR, TCRdb called clones anew from the PCR reads. These V and J calls rely on TCRdb rather than the paper's analysis. Of more than 10,000 clones listed, around an eighth are singletons. Germline V gene data show CDR1 as SGHRS and CDR2 as YFSETQ. The CDR3 extends over 14 amino acids. V shed 1 base and J shed 7 bases, with 14 bases lying between them.

The receptor comes from a female donor with papillary thyroid cancer or a benign thyroid nodule (not recorded which). Some clones in this sample may be carry-over from other donors' samples. The source material was blood. The rearrangement uses TRBV5-1 and TRBJ1-2; D is perhaps TRBD1 (5 bases). Written as DNA, the CDR3 is TGCGCCAGCAGCTTGCGGCAGGGTTACAGTGGCTACACCTTC. Protein: CASSLRQGYSGYTF. Looking up the rest from reference TRBV5-1 and TRBJ1-2 gives the full variable domain: KAGVTQTPRYLIKTRGQQVTLSCSPISGHRSVSWYQQTPGQGLQFLFEYFSETQRNKGNFPGRFSGRQFSNSRSEMNVSTLELGDSALYLCASSLRQGYSGYTFGSGTRLTVV.